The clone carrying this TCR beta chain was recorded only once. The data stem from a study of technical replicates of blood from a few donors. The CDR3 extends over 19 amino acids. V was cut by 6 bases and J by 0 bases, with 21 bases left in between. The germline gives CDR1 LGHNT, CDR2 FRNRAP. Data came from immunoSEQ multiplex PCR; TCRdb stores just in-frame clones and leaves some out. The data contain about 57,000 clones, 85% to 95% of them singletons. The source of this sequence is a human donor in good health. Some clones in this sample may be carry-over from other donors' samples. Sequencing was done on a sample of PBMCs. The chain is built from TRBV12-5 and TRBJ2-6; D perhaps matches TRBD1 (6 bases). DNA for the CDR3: TGTGCTAGTGGCTACCAAACCGAGACAGGCACCTCTGGGGCCAACGTCCTGACTTTC. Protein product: CASGYQTETGTSGANVLTF. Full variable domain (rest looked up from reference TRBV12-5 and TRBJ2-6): DARVTQTPRHKVTEMGQEVTMRCQPILGHNTVFWYRQTMMQGLELLAYFRNRAPLDDSGMPKDRFSAEMPDATLATLKIQPSEPRDSAVYFCASGYQTETGTSGANVLTFGAGSRLTVL.